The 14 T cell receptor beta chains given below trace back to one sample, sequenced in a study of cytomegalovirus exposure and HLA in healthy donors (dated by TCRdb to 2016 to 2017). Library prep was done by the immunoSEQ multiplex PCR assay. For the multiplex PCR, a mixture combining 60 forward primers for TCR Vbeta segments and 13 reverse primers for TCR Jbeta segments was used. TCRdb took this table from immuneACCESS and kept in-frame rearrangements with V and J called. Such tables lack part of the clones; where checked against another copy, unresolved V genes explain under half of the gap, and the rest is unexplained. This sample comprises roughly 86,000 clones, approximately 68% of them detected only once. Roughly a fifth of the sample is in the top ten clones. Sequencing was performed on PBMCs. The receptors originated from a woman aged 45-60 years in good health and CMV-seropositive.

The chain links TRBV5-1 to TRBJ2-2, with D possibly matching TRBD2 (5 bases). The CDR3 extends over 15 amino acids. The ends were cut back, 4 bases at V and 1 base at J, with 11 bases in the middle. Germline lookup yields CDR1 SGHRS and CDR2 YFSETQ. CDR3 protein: CASSHPSGNTGELFF. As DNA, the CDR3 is TGCGCCAGCAGCCACCCAAGCGGGAACACCGGGGAGCTGTTTTTT.

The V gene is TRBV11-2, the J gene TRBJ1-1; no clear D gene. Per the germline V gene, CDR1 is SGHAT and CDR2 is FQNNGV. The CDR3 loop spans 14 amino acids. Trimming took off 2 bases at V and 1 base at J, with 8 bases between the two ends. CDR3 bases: TGTGCCAGCAGCTTACTCGGAGGGAACACTGAAGCTTTCTTT. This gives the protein CASSLLGGNTEAFF.

DNA for the CDR3: TGTGCCAGCAGCCCATTAGCGGGGTTTAGCACAGATACGCAGTATTTT. Its protein product is CASSPLAGFSTDTQYF. The chain recombines TRBV13 with TRBJ2-3; 8 bases are a match to TRBD2. The trim removed 5 bases at V and 0 bases at J, leaving 7 bases unmatched. Germline CDR1 and CDR2: PRHDT and FYEKMQ (reference sequence). There are 16 residues in the CDR3.

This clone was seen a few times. CDR3 protein: CASSPLMGGLYEAFF. Written as DNA, the CDR3 is TGTGCCAGCAGTCCTTTAATGGGCGGGTTATATGAAGCTTTCTTT. The J gene is TRBJ1-1, the V gene TRBV11-2, with D unclear. This CDR3 comprises 15 residues. Trimming cost V 6 bases and J 7 bases, with 21 bases left between them. Per the germline V gene, CDR1 is SGHAT and CDR2 is FQNNGV.

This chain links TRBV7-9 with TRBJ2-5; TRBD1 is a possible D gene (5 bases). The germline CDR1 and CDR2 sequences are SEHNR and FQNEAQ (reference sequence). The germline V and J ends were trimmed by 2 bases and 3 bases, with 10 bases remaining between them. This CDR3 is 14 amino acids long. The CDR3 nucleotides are TGTGCCAGCAGCTTAAACAGGATGGAAGAGACCCAGTACTTC. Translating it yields CASSLNRMEETQYF.

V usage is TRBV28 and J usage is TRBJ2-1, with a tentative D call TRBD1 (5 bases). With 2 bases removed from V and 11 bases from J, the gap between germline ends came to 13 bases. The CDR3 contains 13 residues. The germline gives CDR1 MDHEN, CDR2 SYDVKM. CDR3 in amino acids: CASSLGFRAKQFF. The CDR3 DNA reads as TGTGCCAGCAGTTTAGGGTTCAGGGCAAAGCAGTTCTTC.

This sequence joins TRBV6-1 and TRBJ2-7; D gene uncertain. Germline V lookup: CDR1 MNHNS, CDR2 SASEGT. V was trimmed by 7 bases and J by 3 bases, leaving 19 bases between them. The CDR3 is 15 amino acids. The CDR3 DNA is TGTGCCAGCACCAGTAGACAACCACCTAACTACGAGCAGTACTTC. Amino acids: CASTSRQPPNYEQYF.

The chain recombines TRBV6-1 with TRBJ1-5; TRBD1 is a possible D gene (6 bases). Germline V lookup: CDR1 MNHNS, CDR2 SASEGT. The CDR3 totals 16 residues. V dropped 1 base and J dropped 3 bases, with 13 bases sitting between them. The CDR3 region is CASSEEGWGPNQPQHF. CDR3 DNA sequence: TGTGCCAGCAGTGAAGAGGGATGGGGGCCCAATCAGCCCCAGCATTTT.

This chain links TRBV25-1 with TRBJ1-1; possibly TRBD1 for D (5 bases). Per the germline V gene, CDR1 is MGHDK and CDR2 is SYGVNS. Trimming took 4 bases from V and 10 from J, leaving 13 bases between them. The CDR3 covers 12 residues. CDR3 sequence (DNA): TGTGCCAGCAGTGGAGACAGTGAGAGAGCTTTCTTT. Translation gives CASSGDSERAFF.

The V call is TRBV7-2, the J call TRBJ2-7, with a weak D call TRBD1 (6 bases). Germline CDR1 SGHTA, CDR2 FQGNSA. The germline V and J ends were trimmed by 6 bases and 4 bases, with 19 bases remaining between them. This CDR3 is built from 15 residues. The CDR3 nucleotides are TGTGCCAGCAGACAAACAGGGTTTCCCCCTTACGAGCAGTACTTC. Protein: CASRQTGFPPYEQYF.

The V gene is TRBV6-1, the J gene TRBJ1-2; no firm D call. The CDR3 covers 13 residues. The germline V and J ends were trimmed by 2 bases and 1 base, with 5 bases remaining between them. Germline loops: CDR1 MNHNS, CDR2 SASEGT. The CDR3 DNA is TGTGCCAGCAGTGAATTGAGTAACTATGGCTACACCTTC. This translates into CASSELSNYGYTF.

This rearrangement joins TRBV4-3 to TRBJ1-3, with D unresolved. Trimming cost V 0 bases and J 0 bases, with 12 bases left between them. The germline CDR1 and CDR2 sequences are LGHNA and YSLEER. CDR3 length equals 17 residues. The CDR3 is CASSQDSVGFSGNTIYF. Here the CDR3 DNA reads TGCGCCAGCAGCCAAGATAGCGTCGGCTTCTCTGGAAACACCATATATTTT.

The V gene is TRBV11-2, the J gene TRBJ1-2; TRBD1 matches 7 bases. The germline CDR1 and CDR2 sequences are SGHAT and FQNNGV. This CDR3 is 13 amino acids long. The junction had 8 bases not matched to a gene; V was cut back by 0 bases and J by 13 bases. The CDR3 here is CASSLELPTGSTF. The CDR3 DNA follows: TGTGCCAGCAGCTTAGAGCTCCCGACAGGGAGCACCTTC.

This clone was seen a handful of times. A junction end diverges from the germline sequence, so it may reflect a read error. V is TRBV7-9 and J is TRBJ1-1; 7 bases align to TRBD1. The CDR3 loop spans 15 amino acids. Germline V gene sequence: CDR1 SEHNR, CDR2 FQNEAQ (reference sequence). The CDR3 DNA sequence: TGTTCCAGCAGCACCCGACAGGGAGGGAACACTGAAGCTTTCTTT. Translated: CSSSTRQGGNTEAFF. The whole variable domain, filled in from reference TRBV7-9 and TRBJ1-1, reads DTGVSQNPRHKITKRGQNVTFRCDPISEHNRLYWYRQTLGQGPEFLTYFQNEAQLEKSRLLSDRFSAERPKGSFSTLEIQRTEQGDSAMYLCSSSTRQGGNTEAFFGQGTRLTVV.